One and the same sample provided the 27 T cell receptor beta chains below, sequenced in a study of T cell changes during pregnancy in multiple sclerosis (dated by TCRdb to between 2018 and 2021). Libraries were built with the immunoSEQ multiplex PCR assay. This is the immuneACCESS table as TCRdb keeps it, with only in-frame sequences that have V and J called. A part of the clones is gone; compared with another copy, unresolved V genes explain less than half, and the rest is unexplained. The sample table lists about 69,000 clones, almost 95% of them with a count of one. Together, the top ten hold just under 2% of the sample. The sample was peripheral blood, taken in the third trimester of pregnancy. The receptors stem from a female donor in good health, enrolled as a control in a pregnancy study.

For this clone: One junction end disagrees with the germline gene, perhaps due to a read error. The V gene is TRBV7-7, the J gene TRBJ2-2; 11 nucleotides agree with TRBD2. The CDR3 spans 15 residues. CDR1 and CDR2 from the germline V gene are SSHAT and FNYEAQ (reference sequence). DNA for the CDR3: TGTGCTAGCAGCCCCGGCGGACTAGCGGGCGGGGAGCTGTTTTTT. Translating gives CASSPGGLAGGELFF.

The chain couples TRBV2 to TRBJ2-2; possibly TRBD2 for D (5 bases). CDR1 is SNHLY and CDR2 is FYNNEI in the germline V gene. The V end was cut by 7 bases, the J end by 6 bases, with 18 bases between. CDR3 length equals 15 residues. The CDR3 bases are TGTGCCAGCAAGGGCGGCCTAGCAAAGGCCGGGGAGCTGTTTTTT. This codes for CASKGGLAKAGELFF.

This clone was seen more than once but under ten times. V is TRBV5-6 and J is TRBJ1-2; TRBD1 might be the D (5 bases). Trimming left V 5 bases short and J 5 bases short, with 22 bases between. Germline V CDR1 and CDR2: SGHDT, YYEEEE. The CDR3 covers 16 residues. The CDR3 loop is CASSFWGSLQVYGYTF. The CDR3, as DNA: TGTGCCAGCAGTTTCTGGGGCAGCCTCCAGGTTTATGGCTACACCTTC.

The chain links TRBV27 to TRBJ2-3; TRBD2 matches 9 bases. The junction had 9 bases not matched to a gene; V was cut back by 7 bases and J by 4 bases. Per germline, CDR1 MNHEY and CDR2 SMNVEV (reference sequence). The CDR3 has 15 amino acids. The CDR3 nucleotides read TGTGCCAGCACCATAGCGGGAGCGAGACCAGATACGCAGTATTTT. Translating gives CASTIAGARPDTQYF.

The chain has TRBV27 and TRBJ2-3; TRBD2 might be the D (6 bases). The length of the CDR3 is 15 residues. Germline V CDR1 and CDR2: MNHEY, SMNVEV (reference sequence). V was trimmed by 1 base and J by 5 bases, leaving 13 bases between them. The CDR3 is CASSLYDVGGDTQYF. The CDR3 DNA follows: TGTGCCAGCAGTTTATACGATGTGGGAGGAGATACGCAGTATTTT.

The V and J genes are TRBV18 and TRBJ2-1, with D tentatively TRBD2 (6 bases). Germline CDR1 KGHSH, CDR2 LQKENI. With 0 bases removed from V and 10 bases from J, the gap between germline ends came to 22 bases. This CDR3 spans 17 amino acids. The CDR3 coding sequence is TGTGCCAGCTCACCACCCGTAACTTCGACTCCGGGAGAAGAGCAGTTCTTC. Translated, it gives CASSPPVTSTPGEEQFF.

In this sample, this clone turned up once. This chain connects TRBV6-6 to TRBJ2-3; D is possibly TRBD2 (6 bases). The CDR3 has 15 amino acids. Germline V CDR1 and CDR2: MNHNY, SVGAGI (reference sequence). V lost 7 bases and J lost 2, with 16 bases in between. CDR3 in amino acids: CASTSRGGATDTQYF. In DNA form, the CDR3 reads TGTGCCAGCACCTCGAGGGGCGGGGCCACAGATACGCAGTATTTT.

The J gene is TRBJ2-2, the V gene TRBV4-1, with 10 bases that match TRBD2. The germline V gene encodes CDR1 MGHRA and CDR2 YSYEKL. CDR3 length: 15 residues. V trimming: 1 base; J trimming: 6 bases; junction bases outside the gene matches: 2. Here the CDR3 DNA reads TGCGCCAGCAGCCAAGGAACTAGCGGGGCCGGGGAGCTGTTTTTT. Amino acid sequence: CASSQGTSGAGELFF.

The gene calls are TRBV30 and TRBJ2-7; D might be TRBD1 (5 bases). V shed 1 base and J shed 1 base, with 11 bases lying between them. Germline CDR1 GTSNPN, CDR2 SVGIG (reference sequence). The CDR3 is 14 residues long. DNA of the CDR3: TGTGCCTGGAGTGCAACAGGCGTTTCCTACGAGCAGTACTTC. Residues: CAWSATGVSYEQYF.

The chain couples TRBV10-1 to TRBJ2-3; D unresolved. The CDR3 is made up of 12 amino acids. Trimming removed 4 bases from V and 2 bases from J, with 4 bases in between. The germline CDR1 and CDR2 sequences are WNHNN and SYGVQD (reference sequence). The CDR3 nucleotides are TGCGCCAGCAGTGCCAACACAGATACGCAGTATTTT. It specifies CASSANTDTQYF.

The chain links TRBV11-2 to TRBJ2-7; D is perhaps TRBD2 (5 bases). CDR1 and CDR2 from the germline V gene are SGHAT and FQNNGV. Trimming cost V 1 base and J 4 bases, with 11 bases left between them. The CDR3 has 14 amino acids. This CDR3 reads CASSLVGREYEQYF. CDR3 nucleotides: TGTGCCAGCAGCTTAGTAGGGAGAGAGTACGAGCAGTACTTC.

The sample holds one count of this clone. CDR3: CASSLSFSYEQYF. The CDR3 coding sequence is TGTGCCAGCAGTTTGTCATTTTCCTACGAGCAGTACTTC. V and J are TRBV27 and TRBJ2-7; D unresolved. Trimming left V 3 bases short and J 1 base short, with 7 bases between. Germline CDR1 and CDR2: MNHEY and SMNVEV (reference sequence). The CDR3 sequence is 13 residues long.

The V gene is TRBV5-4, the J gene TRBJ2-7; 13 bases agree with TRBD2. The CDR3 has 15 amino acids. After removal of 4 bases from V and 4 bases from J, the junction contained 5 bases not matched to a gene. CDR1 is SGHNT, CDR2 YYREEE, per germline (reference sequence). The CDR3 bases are TGTGCCAGCAGCGGGGGACTAGCGGGAAGATACGAGCAGTACTTC. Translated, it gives CASSGGLAGRYEQYF.

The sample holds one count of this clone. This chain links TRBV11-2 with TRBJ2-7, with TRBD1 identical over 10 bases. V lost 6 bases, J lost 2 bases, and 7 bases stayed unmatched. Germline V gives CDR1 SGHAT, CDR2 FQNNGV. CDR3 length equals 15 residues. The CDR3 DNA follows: TGTGCCAGCAGTTTGACAGGGGGCCATACCTACGAGCAGTACTTC. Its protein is CASSLTGGHTYEQYF.

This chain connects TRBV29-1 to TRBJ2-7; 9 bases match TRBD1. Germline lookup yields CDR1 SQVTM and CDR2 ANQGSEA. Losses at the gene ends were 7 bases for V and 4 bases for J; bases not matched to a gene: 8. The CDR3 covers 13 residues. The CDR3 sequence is CSARGGQGYEQYF. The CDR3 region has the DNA TGCAGCGCAAGGGGGGGACAGGGTTACGAGCAGTACTTC.

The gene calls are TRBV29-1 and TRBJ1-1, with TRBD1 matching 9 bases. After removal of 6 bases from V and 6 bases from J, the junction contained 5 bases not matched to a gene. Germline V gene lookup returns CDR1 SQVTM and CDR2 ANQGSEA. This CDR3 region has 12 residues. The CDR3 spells CSVGDRAAEAFF. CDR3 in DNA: TGCAGCGTGGGGGACAGGGCCGCTGAAGCTTTCTTT.

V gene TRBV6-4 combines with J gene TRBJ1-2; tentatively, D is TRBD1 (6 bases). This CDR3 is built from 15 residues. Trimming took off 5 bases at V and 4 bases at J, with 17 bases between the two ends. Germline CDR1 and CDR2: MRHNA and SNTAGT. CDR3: CASSPQGGVSYGYTF. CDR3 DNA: TGTGCCAGCAGTCCACAGGGTGGAGTTAGCTATGGCTACACCTTC.

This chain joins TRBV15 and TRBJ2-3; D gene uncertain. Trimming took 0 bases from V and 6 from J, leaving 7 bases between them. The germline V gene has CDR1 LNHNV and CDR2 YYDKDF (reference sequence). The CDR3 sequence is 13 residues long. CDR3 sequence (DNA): TGTGCCACCAGCAGAGATTCACGGGATACGCAGTATTTT. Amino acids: CATSRDSRDTQYF.

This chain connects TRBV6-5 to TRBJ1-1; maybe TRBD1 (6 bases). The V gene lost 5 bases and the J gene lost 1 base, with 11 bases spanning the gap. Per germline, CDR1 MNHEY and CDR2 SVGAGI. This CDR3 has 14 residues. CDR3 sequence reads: CASSPQGWNTEAFF. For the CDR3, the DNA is TGTGCCAGCAGTCCACAGGGTTGGAACACTGAAGCTTTCTTT.

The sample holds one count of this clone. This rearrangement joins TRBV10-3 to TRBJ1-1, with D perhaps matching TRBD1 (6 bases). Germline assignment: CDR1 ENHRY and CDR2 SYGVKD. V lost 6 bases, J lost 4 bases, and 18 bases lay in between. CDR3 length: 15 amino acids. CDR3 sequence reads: CAIRAHTGGGTEAFF. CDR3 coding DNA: TGTGCCATCAGGGCCCACACGGGAGGGGGCACTGAAGCTTTCTTT.

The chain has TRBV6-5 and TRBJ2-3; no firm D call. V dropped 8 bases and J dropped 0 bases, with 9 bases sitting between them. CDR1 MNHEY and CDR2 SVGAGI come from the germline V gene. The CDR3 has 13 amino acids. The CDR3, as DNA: TGTGCCAGCTCTATCCAAAGCACAGATACGCAGTATTTT. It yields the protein CASSIQSTDTQYF.

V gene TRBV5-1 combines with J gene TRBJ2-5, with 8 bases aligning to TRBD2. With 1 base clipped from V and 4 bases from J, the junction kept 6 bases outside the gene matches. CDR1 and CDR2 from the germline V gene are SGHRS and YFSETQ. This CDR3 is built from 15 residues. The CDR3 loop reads CASSLNGGASETQYF. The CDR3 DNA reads TGCGCCAGCAGCTTGAACGGGGGGGCCTCAGAGACCCAGTACTTC.

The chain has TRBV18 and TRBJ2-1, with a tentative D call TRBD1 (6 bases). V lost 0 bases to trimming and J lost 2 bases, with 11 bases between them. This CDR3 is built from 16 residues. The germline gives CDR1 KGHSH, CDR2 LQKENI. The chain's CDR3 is CASSPPVQGTYNEQFF. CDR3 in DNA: TGTGCCAGCTCACCACCGGTCCAGGGGACCTACAATGAGCAGTTCTTC.

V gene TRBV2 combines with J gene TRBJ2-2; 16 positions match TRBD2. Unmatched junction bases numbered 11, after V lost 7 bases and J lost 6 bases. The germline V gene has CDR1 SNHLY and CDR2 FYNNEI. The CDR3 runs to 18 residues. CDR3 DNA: TGTGCCAGCATCGGAACCGGGACTAGCGGGGGGGCCCCCGGGGAGCTGTTTTTT. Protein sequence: CASIGTGTSGGAPGELFF.

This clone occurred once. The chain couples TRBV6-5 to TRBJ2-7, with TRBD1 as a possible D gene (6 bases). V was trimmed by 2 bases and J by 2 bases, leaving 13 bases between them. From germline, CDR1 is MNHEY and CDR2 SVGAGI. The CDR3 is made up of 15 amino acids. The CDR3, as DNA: TGTGCCAGCAGTTACACGGGACAAGGAACCTACGAGCAGTACTTC. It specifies CASSYTGQGTYEQYF.

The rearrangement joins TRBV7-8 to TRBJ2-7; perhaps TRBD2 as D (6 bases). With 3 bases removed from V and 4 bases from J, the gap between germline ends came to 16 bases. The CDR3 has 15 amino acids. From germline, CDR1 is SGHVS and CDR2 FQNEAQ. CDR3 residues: CASSFQTGESYEQYF. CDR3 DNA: TGTGCCAGCAGCTTTCAAACGGGAGAAAGTTACGAGCAGTACTTC.

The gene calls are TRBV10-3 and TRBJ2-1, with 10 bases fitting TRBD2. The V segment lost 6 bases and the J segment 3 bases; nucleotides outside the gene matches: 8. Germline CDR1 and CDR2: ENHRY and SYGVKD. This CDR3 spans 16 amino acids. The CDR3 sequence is CAISQGASGSYNEQFF. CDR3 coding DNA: TGTGCCATCAGCCAAGGGGCTAGCGGGAGCTACAATGAGCAGTTCTTC.